One sample yielded the 27 T cell receptor beta chains listed below, sequenced in a study of T cell responses to AZD1222 COVID-19 vaccine. Assay: immunoSEQ multiplex PCR; the TCRdb copy retains only in-frame clones and omits some. The sample shows around 83,000 clones, about 82% of them seen only once. The sequencing here drew on peripheral blood, taken on day 0 of AZD1222 vaccination. Every receptor here comes from an adult in good health.

V usage is TRBV3-1 (or the pseudogene TRBV3-2) and J usage is TRBJ1-1; D perhaps matches TRBD1 (5 bases). Germline assignment: CDR1 LGHDT and CDR2 YNNKEL (reference sequence). V lost 0 bases, J lost 5 bases, and 7 bases lay in between. The CDR3 is 13 residues long. CDR3 coding DNA: TGTGCCAGCAGCCAAGATTGGGGGACTGAAGCTTTCTTT. This gives the protein CASSQDWGTEAFF.

This chain connects TRBV4-3 to TRBJ2-3, with D possibly being TRBD2 (6 bases). In germline, CDR1 is LGHNA, CDR2 YSLEER. V gave up 6 bases and J gave up 3 bases, with 19 bases separating them. The CDR3 contains 16 residues. CDR3 protein: CASSFTSSYETDTQYF. The CDR3 nucleotides are TGCGCCAGCAGTTTCACTAGCTCTTATGAAACAGATACGCAGTATTTT.

The rearrangement joins TRBV28 to TRBJ1-2; D is ambiguous. The CDR3 consists of 13 residues. Germline CDR1 reads MDHEN; CDR2 reads SYDVKM. Between the trimmed V and J ends, which lost 2 bases and 2 bases, there was a span of 6 bases. The DNA for the CDR3 is TGTGCCAGCAGTTTACTATCCAACTATGGCTACACCTTC. It codes for CASSLLSNYGYTF.

J is TRBJ1-1 and V is TRBV6-6; perhaps TRBD1 as D (5 bases). CDR1 is MNHNY and CDR2 is SVGAGI in the germline V gene (reference sequence). Trimming took 4 bases from V and 1 from J, leaving 7 bases between them. The CDR3 totals 13 residues. CDR3 in amino acids: CASSSRANTEAFF. DNA of the CDR3: TGTGCCAGCAGTTCCAGGGCGAACACTGAAGCTTTCTTT.

The rearrangement links TRBV27 to TRBJ2-5; 8 bases are shared with TRBD2. Germline V CDR1 and CDR2: MNHEY, SMNVEV (reference sequence). J gave up 6 bases and V 6 bases, and 15 bases lay outside the gene matches. This CDR3 contains 16 residues. The CDR3 DNA sequence: TGTGCCAGCAGCCTCGGTGGTAGCGGGAATCGAAAGACCCAGTACTTC. Encoded protein: CASSLGGSGNRKTQYF.

The J gene is TRBJ1-5, the V gene TRBV28; D is perhaps TRBD1 (5 bases). This CDR3 comprises 16 residues. V shed 6 bases and J shed 6 bases, with 21 bases lying between them. Germline-derived CDR1 and CDR2 are MDHEN and SYDVKM. The CDR3 region is CASRPGGDTNSQPQHF. The CDR3 coding sequence is TGTGCCAGCAGGCCTGGAGGGGATACGAACAGTCAGCCCCAGCATTTT.

The CDR3 sequence is CASSIRQGFEQYF. In nucleotides, the CDR3 is TGTGCCAGTAGTATTCGGCAGGGGTTCGAGCAGTACTTC. The rearrangement links TRBV19 to TRBJ2-7, with D possibly matching TRBD1 (6 bases). The germline V and J ends were trimmed by 3 bases and 6 bases, with 12 bases remaining between them. The V gene's germline CDR1 is LNHDA and CDR2 SQIVND (reference sequence). CDR3 size: 13 residues.

The rearrangement links TRBV6-5 to TRBJ1-5; a weak D match, TRBD1 (5 bases). The CDR3 sequence is 14 residues long. V was trimmed by 5 bases and J by 3 bases, leaving 11 bases between them. The germline V gene encodes CDR1 MNHEY and CDR2 SVGAGI. This chain's CDR3 is CASSRGGTNQPQHF. The CDR3 region has the DNA TGTGCCAGCAGTCGGGGCGGAACCAATCAGCCCCAGCATTTT.

This clone was recorded a few times. The chain recombines TRBV6-5 with TRBJ1-6, with D possibly TRBD1 on 6 matching bases. The CDR3 spans 15 residues. Between the trimmed V and J ends, which lost 5 bases and 3 bases, there was a span of 11 bases. Per germline, CDR1 MNHEY and CDR2 SVGAGI. CDR3 nucleotides: TGTGCCAGCAGTCGCCCACAGGGCTATAATTCACCCCTCCACTTT. As protein: CASSRPQGYNSPLHF.

V usage is TRBV10-3 and J usage is TRBJ2-3; D is perhaps TRBD2 (6 bases). This CDR3 contains 16 residues. The V end was cut by 4 bases, the J end by 5 bases, with 19 bases between. CDR1 and CDR2 (germline): ENHRY, SYGVKD. DNA of the CDR3: TGTGCCATCAGTGGGGGAGGACCAGGAGTCGAAGATACGCAGTATTTT. Amino acid sequence: CAISGGGPGVEDTQYF.

The chain recombines TRBV27 with TRBJ1-2; D is ambiguous. The CDR3 runs to 12 residues. Germline assignment: CDR1 MNHEY and CDR2 SMNVEV (reference sequence). V lost 8 bases and J lost 8, with 15 bases in between. The CDR3, as DNA: TGTGCCAGCGGGCCGTATCCGGGGGGCTACACCTTC. Translating gives CASGPYPGGYTF.

This chain links TRBV19 with TRBJ1-4; D is unresolved. Germline V lookup: CDR1 LNHDA, CDR2 SQIVND (reference sequence). Trimming shortened V by 4 bases and J by 6 bases, and 9 bases separated the two germline ends. The CDR3 is 13 amino acids. The CDR3 is CASSKQHYEKLFF. CDR3 in DNA: TGTGCCAGTAGTAAACAGCATTATGAAAAACTGTTTTTT.

V gene TRBV27 combines with J gene TRBJ2-7; D tentatively fits TRBD1 or TRBD2 (6 bases each). V was pared by 0 bases and J by 2 bases, with 17 bases between. The germline V gene has CDR1 MNHEY and CDR2 SMNVEV (reference sequence). CDR3 length: 17 residues. CDR3 sequence reads: CASSLSGAWGETYEQYF. Written as DNA, the CDR3 is TGTGCCAGCAGTTTATCGGGGGCTTGGGGGGAGACCTACGAGCAGTACTTC.

This clone was recorded only once. V gene TRBV7-9 combines with J gene TRBJ2-1, with D maybe TRBD2 (5 bases). The germline CDR1 and CDR2 sequences are SEHNR and FQNEAQ (reference sequence). Trimming removed 4 bases at V and 9 bases at J, with 19 bases between. CDR3 size: 15 residues. The CDR3 loop is CASSSDTRLLVEQFF. CDR3 nucleotide sequence: TGTGCCAGCAGCTCCGATACTCGACTACTAGTTGAGCAGTTCTTC.

Comment on this clone: Mismatch with germline at one junction end may stem from a read error. V usage is TRBV4-1 and J usage is TRBJ2-3; D is uncertain. The length of the CDR3 is 15 residues. CDR1 and CDR2 (germline): MGHRA, YSYEKL. CDR3 protein: CTSSQVVGNTDTQYF. For the CDR3, the DNA is TGCACCAGCAGCCAAGTGGTTGGGAACACAGATACGCAGTATTTT.

This chain links TRBV7-2 with TRBJ2-3; D ambiguous. The CDR3 sequence is 14 residues long. V lost 3 bases and J lost 1, with 8 bases in between. Germline V gene data show CDR1 as SGHTA and CDR2 as FQGNSA. The CDR3 nucleotides read TGTGCCAGCAGCTTTTCCCCAGGCACAGATACGCAGTATTTT. Protein product: CASSFSPGTDTQYF.

This clone has only one observation. This chain uses TRBV19 with TRBJ2-3; D possibly corresponds to TRBD1 (5 bases). Germline-derived CDR1 and CDR2 are LNHDA and SQIVND (reference sequence). The CDR3 spans 15 residues. Deletions cut 6 bases from V and 3 bases from J, with 16 bases between. DNA of the CDR3: TGTGCCAGTAGCGACCGACCACAGGATACAGATACGCAGTATTTT. Protein product: CASSDRPQDTDTQYF.

This rearrangement joins TRBV10-3 to TRBJ1-5, with D perhaps matching TRBD1 (6 bases). The CDR3 spans 16 residues. Germline CDR1 and CDR2: ENHRY and SYGVKD. The germline V and J ends were trimmed by 0 bases and 2 bases, with 11 bases remaining between them. The CDR3 spells CAISESLRGGNQPQHF. The CDR3 DNA reads TGTGCCATCAGTGAGTCGCTCAGGGGCGGCAATCAGCCCCAGCATTTT.

This chain uses TRBV30 with TRBJ2-2; D may be TRBD2 (7 bases). Trimming shortened V by 4 bases and J by 2 bases, and 11 bases separated the two germline ends. From germline, CDR1 is GTSNPN and CDR2 SVGIG (reference sequence). CDR3 length: 14 amino acids. CDR3 region: CAWTGGPNTGELFF. DNA of the CDR3: TGTGCCTGGACCGGGGGGCCTAACACCGGGGAGCTGTTTTTT. Using reference TRBV30 and TRBJ2-2 for the parts outside the CDR3, the full variable domain is SQTIHQWPATLVQPVGSPLSLECTVEGTSNPNLYWYRQAAGRGLQLLFYSVGIGQISSEVPQNLSASRPQDRQFILSSKKLLLSDSGFYLCAWTGGPNTGELFFGEGSRLTVL.

The rearrangement links TRBV29-1 to TRBJ1-1; possible D gene TRBD1, 5 bases. With 1 base removed from V and 0 bases from J, the gap between germline ends came to 21 bases. This CDR3 comprises 18 residues. Germline V gene data show CDR1 as SQVTM and CDR2 as ANQGSEA. The CDR3 DNA reads TGCAGCGTTGAAGTGGCGAGGGGTTCCAGTTGGATGAACACTGAAGCTTTCTTT. Residues: CSVEVARGSSWMNTEAFF.

V gene TRBV28 combines with J gene TRBJ1-2; the D gene is possibly TRBD1 (5 bases). Germline V CDR1 and CDR2: MDHEN, SYDVKM. V lost 7 bases and J 1 base, leaving 13 bases between the germline ends. The CDR3 length is 14 residues. CDR3 sequence reads: CASIRGGGNYGYTF. CDR3 nucleotide sequence: TGTGCCAGCATACGAGGCGGGGGTAACTATGGCTACACCTTC.

This sequence joins TRBV10-1 and TRBJ2-7, with D perhaps matching TRBD1 (6 bases). Trimming took 0 bases from V and 4 from J, leaving 7 bases between them. The CDR3 runs 13 residues. The germline V gene has CDR1 WNHNN and CDR2 SYGVQD (reference sequence). The CDR3 is CASSESGGYEQYF. Written as DNA, the CDR3 is TGCGCCAGCAGTGAGTCAGGGGGATACGAGCAGTACTTC.

J is TRBJ1-1 and V is TRBV20-1; no firm D call. Germline V CDR1 and CDR2: DFQATT, SNEGSKA (reference sequence). The CDR3 consists of 10 residues. In nucleotides, the CDR3 is TGCAGGGTAGCGAGGACTGAAGCTTTCTTT. This gives the protein CRVARTEAFF.

V gene TRBV3-1 (or the pseudogene TRBV3-2) combines with J gene TRBJ1-2; D not certain. CDR3 length: 13 residues. Trimming stripped 2 bases from V and 7 bases from J, with 11 bases between. The V gene's germline CDR1 is LGHDT and CDR2 YNNKEL (reference sequence). This chain's CDR3 is CASSQTPLSGYTF. The CDR3 DNA follows: TGTGCCAGCAGCCAAACCCCATTGAGTGGCTACACCTTC.

In its sample, this clone was seen a few times. The chain uses TRBV5-1 and TRBJ2-1; tentatively, D is TRBD2 (5 bases). With 4 bases removed from V and 4 bases from J, the gap between germline ends came to 9 bases. Germline CDR1 is SGHRS and CDR2 is YFSETQ. The CDR3 contains 13 residues. DNA of the CDR3: TGCGCCAGCAGCCCCGGACTTTACAATGAGCAGTTCTTC. As protein: CASSPGLYNEQFF.

This chain's CDR3 is CASSFQGNEKLFF. DNA of the CDR3: TGTGCCAGCAGCTTTCAGGGAAATGAAAAACTGTTTTTT. The chain joins TRBV13 to TRBJ1-4, with D perhaps matching TRBD1 (5 bases). From germline, CDR1 is PRHDT and CDR2 FYEKMQ (reference sequence). The CDR3 contains 13 residues. V lost 3 bases and J 5 bases, leaving 7 bases between the germline ends.

The chain employs TRBV5-6 and TRBJ2-7; 9 bases are a match to TRBD1. Germline CDR1 SGHDT, CDR2 YYEEEE. The trim removed 5 bases at V and 2 bases at J, leaving 2 bases unmatched. The length of the CDR3 is 13 residues. Here the CDR3 reads CASRGQGPYEQYF. CDR3 in DNA: TGTGCCAGCAGGGGACAGGGCCCCTACGAGCAGTACTTC.